This TCR beta chain was recovered during a study of shared clonotypes between healthy human individuals. On the study more broadly: For every donor, three CD4 naive, three CD4 memory, two CD8 naive and one CD8 memory plates were used.

Authors' data handling: Filtering of immunoSEQ junctional sequences could not match full-length read filtering. The protocol was immunoSEQ multiplex PCR, while the TCRdb copy is restricted to in-frame clones and leaves out a portion. Clone size and V and J calls were adopted from that table, with D and trimming inferred from the DNA. Found here are roughly 2 million clones, approximately 95% of them singletons; the top ten hold 0.1% to 0.15%. The investigators split CD4+ cells into a CD45RA+ naive subset and a CD45RA-negative memory subset. J gave up 0 bases and V 7 bases, and 11 bases lay outside the gene matches. This CDR3 comprises 15 residues. CDR1 is SQVTM, CDR2 ANQGSEA, per germline.

Input material: naive CD4+ T cells sorted from blood. Subset defined: CD45RA+ positively selected. The TCR was taken from a man between 18 and 35 years old in good health. This chain links TRBV29-1 with TRBJ2-5; 7 bases align to TRBD2. CDR3 in amino acids: CSGVGSGAYQETQYF. The CDR3 coding sequence is TGCAGCGGGGTAGGGAGCGGGGCATACCAAGAGACCCAGTACTTC.